This TCR beta chain was captured in a study of identical twins (dated by TCRdb to 2016 to 2017). Turning to the overall study: TCR alpha and beta repertoires from monozygotic twins, unrelated adults of various ages and cord blood were deep-sequenced to test whether fetal clonotypes persist. To rule out contamination, the twin experiments were replicated at different times with different library preparation protocols. What the work shows at the level of the full study, not this receptor alone: Abundant cord blood beta clonotypes had fewer insertions, young adult naive repertoires showed a similar but weaker trend, and memory repertoires showed no such trend. Conclusions relied on cross-sectional statistical analysis, since the same donors could not be followed over many years. Invariant T cells such as MAIT and iNKT could partly confound zero-insertion analyses, although diverse VJ usage argued against such confounding for most clonotypes. Recombination models systematically underestimated out-of-frame TCR alpha sharing in monozygotic twins but agreed with sharing between unrelated individuals. A weaker excess of twin sharing was found in beta out-of-frame sequences because the signal-to-noise ratio was lowered by fewer shared sequences. Out-of-frame TCR alpha sequences shared between twins showed an excess of low generation-probability sequences compared with coincidental sharing between unrelated individuals.

As for this clonotype: Its antigen remains undetermined. One base away there is no much larger clone; base qualities are not given.

Every donor was a healthy Caucasian. Using Miltenyi CD45RO+ enrichment and human naive T-cell isolation kits, memory (CD45RO+) and naive T cells were isolated from PBMC. Trimming leaves V shorter by 0 bases and J shorter by 4 bases, with the junction holding 7 bases beyond the gene matches. The CDR3 runs 16 amino acids, cysteine and phenylalanine included. Only the CDR3 portion is preserved as DNA: 48 bases, with reading frame beginning at the first base. CDR1 and CDR2, per the germline V gene, are LGHNA and YSLEER. The library was produced with 5' RACE. The sample was run on an Illumina HiSeq 2000. A universal primer binding site was introduced by template switching, and a unique molecular identifier was present in the final cDNA, enabling accurate counting of TCR cDNA molecules. First-strand cDNA for TCR alpha and beta chains was synthesized from specific primers in the conserved constant-segment region. To control for contamination, each cDNA library was double barcoded with a SMART-Mk sample barcode plus Illumina barcodes. TruSeq adapter sequences and Illumina sample barcodes were added in two successive PCR steps. TCR alpha and beta cDNA libraries were sequenced on the Illumina HiSeq platform with custom primers. On the study's bioinformatics: Unique molecular identifiers were extracted from raw reads with MiGEC, and CDR3 positions were determined with MiXCR. Recombination models were inferred per individual with the repgenHMM and IGoR tools using an EM algorithm. The tcR package in R was used for shared clonotype analysis, with sharing normalized by the product of cloneset sizes. To study raw recombination without the effects of thymic and clonal selection, out-of-frame nonproductive sequences were analyzed. TCRdb took the public reads, trimmed them with fastp at Q25, ran MiXCR for clone calling and kept in-frame beta chains. For every CDR3 protein sequence, its rows merge into one entry that carries the most common genes and DNA. TCRdb's processing, not the authors' own work, is the source of the V and J calls. For this sample there are about 200,000 distinct CDR3 sequences; roughly 10% appear just once. The ten largest clones capture 5% to 5.5% of the sample.

The chain was built from TRBV4-3 and TRBJ2-3; 7 of the junction bases match TRBD2. The origin of this receptor is a woman aged 18 to 35 in good health. What was sequenced was memory (CD45RO+) T cells sorted from blood. The cell subset or site label here, explained by the study, means: CD45RO+ enriched T cells. The CDR3 protein sequence reads: CASSQDIREAPDTQYF. The DNA sequence follows: TGCGCCAGCAGCCAAGATATCCGGGAGGCTCCAGATACGCAGTATTTT.